This TCR beta chain was found in a study of OX40 agonist ivuxolimab in advanced cancers. As for the study in general: Intravenous ivuxolimab was administered to patients every 2 weeks at 0.01 to 10 mg/kg. Study observations and caveats: Antigen specificity of clonally expanded peripheral T cells was not established. Low normalized clonal expansion also occurred in some nonresponding patients. At 0.1 to 3.0 mg/kg, clonal expansion of CD4+ and CD8+ blood T cells had occurred by week 6.

The CDR3 loop spans 15 amino acids. CDR1 and CDR2 (germline): SGHDT, YYEEEE. V was pared by 0 bases and J by 5 bases, with 14 bases between. Only in-frame clones appear in the TCRdb table, and some are missing; sequencing was by immunoSEQ multiplex PCR. The sample carries 90,000 to 100,000 clones, less than 90% recorded once. Comment on this clone: Its antigen is undetermined.

This chain joins TRBV5-6 and TRBJ2-5; the D gene could be TRBD1 or TRBD2 (5 bases each). The TCR was taken from an adult with an advanced solid tumor such as melanoma, head and neck, liver or kidney cancer. The sequencing used CD4+ or CD8+ T cells sorted from blood, collected in a trial of the OX40 agonist ivuxolimab. CDR3 sequence reads: CASSLATAEGETQYF. DNA for the CDR3: TGTGCCAGCAGCTTGGCTACGGCAGAGGGGGAGACCCAGTACTTC.